This TCR beta chain was found in a study of T-cell memory formation after mild COVID-19. Study-wide context: Across donors, TCR clusters were largely donor specific. Study-wide results and limits: A subset of responding clones appeared in pre-infection memory, suggesting cross-reactive memory joined. A second wave expanding day 15 to 37 was CD4+-biased; contracting clones were balanced.

Researchers used 5'RACE with constant-segment primers to make TCR alpha and TCR beta cDNA libraries that carry sample barcodes and UMIs. TCRdb analysed the 5' RACE reads with MiXCR anew, one entry per CDR3 protein. The table includes a few hundred thousand distinct CDR3 sequences, roughly 21% detected once. This clonotype turned up a few times. As yet, its antigen is unknown. The sequence derives from a man between 18 and 29 years old who had mild COVID-19 (a few samples of this study predate the infection). Cell type and time point are not known. Sequencing input: PBMCs or a T cell subset sorted from them (not recorded which).

The CDR3 sequence is CASSPGTGLTGELFF. In nucleotides, the CDR3 is TGTGCCAGCAGCCCCGGGACAGGGCTAACCGGGGAGCTGTTTTTT. The chain combines TRBV2 with TRBJ2-2, with 9 nucleotides matching TRBD1. V lost 6 bases, J lost 5 bases, and 7 bases stayed unmatched. The CDR3 sequence is 15 residues long. Looked up from germline, CDR1 is SNHLY and CDR2 is FYNNEI.